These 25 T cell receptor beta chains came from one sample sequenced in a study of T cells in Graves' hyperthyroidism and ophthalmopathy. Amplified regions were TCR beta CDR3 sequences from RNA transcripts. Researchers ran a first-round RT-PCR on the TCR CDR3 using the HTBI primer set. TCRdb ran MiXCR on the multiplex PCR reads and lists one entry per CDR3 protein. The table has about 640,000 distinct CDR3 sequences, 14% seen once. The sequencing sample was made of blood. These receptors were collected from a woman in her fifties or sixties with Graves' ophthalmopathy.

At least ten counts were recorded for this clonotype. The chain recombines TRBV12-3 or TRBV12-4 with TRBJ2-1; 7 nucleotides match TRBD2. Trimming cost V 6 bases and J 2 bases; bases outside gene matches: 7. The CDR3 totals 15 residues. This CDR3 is CASRSGMGPYNEQFF. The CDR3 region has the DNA TGTGCCAGCAGAAGCGGGATGGGCCCCTACAATGAGCAGTTCTTC.

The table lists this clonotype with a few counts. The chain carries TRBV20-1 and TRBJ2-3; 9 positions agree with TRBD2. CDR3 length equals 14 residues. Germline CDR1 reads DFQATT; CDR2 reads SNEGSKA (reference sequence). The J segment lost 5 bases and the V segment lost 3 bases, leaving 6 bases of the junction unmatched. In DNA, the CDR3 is TGCAGTGCTAGGTTAGCGGGAGCGTTAGATACGCAGTATTTT. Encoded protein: CSARLAGALDTQYF.

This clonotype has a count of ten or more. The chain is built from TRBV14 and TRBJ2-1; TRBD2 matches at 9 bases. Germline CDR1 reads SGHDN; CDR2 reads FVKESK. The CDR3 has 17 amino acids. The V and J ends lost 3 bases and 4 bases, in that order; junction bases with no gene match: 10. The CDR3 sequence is CASSQTRSLAGYNEQFF. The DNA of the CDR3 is TGTGCCAGCAGCCAGACGCGGAGTCTAGCGGGGTACAATGAGCAGTTCTTC.

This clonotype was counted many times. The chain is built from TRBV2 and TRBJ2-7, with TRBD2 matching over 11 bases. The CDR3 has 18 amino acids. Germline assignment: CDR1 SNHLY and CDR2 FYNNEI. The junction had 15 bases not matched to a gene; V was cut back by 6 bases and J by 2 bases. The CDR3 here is CASSETGTSGTIAYEQYF. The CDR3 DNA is TGTGCCAGCAGCGAAACCGGGACTAGCGGAACCATAGCCTACGAGCAGTACTTC.

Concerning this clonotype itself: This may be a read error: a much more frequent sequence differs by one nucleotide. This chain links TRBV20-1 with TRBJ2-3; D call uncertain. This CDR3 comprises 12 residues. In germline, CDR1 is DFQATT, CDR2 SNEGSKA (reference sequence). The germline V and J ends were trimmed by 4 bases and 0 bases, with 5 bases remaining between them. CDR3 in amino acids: CSATSSTDTQYF. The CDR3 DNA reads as TGCAGTGCTACATCGAGCACAGATACGCAGTATTTT.

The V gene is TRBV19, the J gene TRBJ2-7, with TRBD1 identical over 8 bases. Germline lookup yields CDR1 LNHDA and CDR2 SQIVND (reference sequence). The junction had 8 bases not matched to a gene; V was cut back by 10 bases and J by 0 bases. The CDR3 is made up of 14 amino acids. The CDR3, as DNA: TGTGCCACCACCGGGACAGGCGTCTCCTACGAGCAGTACTTC. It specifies CATTGTGVSYEQYF.

CDR3 loop: CASSSTGPSSGNTIYF. The CDR3 DNA reads TGTGCCAGCAGCTCCACAGGGCCCAGCTCTGGAAACACCATATATTTT. V gene TRBV7-2 combines with J gene TRBJ1-3, with D perhaps TRBD1 (6 bases). Germline CDR1 reads SGHTA; CDR2 reads FQGNSA. The V and J ends lost 4 bases and 0 bases respectively, with 13 bases between them. This CDR3 region has 16 residues.

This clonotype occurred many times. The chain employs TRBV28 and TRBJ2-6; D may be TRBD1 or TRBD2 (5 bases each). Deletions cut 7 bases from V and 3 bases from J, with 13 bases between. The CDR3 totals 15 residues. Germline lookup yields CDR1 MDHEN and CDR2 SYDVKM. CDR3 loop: CASMSWGIGANVLTF. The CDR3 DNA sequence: TGTGCCAGCATGTCCTGGGGGATTGGGGCCAACGTCCTGACTTTC.

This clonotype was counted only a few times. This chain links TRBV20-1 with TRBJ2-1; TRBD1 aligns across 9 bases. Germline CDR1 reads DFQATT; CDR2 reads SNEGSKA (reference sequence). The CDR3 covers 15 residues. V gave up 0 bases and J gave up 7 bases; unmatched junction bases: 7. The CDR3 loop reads CSARDWGQGVNEQFF. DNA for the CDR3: TGCAGTGCTAGAGATTGGGGACAGGGAGTAAATGAGCAGTTCTTC.

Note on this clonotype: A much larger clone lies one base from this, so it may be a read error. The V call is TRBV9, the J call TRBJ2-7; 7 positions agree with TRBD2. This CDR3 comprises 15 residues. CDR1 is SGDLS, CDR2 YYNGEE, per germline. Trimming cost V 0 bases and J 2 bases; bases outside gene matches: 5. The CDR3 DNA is TGTGCCAGCAGCGTAGAGGCTAGCGGCACCTACGAGCAGTACTTC. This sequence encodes CASSVEASGTYEQYF.

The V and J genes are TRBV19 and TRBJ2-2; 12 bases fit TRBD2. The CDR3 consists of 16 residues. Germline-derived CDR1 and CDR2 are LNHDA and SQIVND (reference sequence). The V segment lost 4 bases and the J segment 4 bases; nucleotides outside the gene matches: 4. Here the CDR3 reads CASSKGLAGITGELFF. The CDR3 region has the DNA TGTGCCAGTAGTAAAGGACTAGCGGGGATCACCGGGGAGCTGTTTTTT.

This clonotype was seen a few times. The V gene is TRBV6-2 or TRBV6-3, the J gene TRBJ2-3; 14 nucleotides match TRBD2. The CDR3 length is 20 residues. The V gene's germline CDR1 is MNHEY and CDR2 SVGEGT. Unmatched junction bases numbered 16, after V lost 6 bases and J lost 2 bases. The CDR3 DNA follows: TGTGCCAGCAGCGACAAGGGACTAGCGGGAGAGTCAGGATACACAGATACGCAGTATTTT. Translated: CASSDKGLAGESGYTDTQYF.

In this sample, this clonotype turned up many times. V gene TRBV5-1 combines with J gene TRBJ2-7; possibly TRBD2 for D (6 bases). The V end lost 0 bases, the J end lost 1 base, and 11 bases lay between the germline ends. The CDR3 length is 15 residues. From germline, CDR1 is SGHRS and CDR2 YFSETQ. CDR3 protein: CASSLVAGRSYEQYF. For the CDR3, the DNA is TGCGCCAGCAGCTTGGTGGCGGGAAGGTCCTACGAGCAGTACTTC.

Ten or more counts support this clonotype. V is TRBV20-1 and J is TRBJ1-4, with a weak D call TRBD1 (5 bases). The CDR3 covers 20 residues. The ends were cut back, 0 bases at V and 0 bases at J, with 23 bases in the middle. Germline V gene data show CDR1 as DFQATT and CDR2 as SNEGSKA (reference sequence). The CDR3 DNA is TGCAGTGCTAGAGATCCGAGGGGCTGGTGGATTCGAGCAACTAATGAAAAACTGTTTTTT. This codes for CSARDPRGWWIRATNEKLFF.

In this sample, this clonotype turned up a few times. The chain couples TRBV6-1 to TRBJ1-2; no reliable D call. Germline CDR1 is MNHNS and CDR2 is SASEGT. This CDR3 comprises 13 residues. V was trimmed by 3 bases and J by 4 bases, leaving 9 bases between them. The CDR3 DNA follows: TGTGCCAGCAGTGAGGCCAGTGTCTATGGCTACACCTTC. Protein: CASSEASVYGYTF.

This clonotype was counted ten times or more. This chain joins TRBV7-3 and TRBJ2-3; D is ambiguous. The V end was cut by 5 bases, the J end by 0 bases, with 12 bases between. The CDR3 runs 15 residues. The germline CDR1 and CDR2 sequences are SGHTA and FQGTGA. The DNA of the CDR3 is TGTGCCAGCAGCGAATTTGGTCTGAGCACAGATACGCAGTATTTT. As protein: CASSEFGLSTDTQYF.

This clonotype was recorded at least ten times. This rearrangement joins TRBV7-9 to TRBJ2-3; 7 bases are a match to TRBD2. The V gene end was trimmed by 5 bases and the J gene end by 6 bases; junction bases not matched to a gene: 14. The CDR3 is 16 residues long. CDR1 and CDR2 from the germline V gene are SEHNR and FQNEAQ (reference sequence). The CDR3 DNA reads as TGTGCCAGCAGCCCCTGGGCGGGAGAAGCAGACGATACGCAGTATTTT. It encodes CASSPWAGEADDTQYF.

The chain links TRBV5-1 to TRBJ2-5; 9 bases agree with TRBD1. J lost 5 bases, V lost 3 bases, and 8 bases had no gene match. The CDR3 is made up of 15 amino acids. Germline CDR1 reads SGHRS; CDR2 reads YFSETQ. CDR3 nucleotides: TGCGCCAGCAGCTCACCGGGACAGGGACTGGAGACCCAGTACTTC. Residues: CASSSPGQGLETQYF.

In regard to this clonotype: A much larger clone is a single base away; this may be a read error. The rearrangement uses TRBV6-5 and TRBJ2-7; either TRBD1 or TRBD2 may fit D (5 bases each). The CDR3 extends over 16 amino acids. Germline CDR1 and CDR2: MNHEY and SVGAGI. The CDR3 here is CVSSYSKGRSSYEQYF. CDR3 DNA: TGTGTCAGCAGTTACTCGAAGGGACGGAGCTCCTACGAGCAGTACTTC.

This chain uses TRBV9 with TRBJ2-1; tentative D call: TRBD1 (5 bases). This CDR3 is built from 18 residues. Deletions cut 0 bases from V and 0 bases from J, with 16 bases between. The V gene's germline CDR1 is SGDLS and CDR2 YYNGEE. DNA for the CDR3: TGTGCCAGCAGCGTAGCCAGGGCAGGGATGAGCTCCTACAATGAGCAGTTCTTC. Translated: CASSVARAGMSSYNEQFF. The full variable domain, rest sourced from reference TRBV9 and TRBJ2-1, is DSGVTQTPKHLITATGQRVTLRCSPRSGDLSVYWYQQSLDQGLQFLIQYYNGEERAKGNILERFSAQQFPDLHSELNLSSLELGDSALYFCASSVARAGMSSYNEQFFGPGTRLTVL.

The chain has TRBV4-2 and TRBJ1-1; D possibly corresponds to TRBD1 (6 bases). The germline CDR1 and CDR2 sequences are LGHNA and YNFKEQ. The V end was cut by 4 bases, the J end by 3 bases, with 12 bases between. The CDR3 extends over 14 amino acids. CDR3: CASSPLGAYTEAFF. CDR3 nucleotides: TGTGCCAGCAGCCCCTTGGGGGCTTACACTGAAGCTTTCTTT.

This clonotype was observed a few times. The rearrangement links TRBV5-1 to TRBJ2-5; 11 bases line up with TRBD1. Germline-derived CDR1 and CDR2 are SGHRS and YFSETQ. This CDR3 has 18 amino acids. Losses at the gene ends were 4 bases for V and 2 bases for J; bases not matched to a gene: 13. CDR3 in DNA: TGCGCCAGCAGCGGAGGACAGGGGGCGTCCCCCCGTCAAGAGACCCAGTACTTC. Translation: CASSGGQGASPRQETQYF.

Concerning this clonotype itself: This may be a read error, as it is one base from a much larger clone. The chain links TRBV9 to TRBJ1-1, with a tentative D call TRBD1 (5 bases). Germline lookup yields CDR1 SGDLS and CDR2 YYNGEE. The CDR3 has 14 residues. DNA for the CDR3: TGTGCCAGCAGCGCTACAGGCATGAACACTGGAGCTTTCTTT. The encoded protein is CASSATGMNTGAFF.

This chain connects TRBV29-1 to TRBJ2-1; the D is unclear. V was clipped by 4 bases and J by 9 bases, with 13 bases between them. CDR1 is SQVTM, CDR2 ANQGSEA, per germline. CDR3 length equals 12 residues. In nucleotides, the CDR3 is TGCAGCGTTGGGTCTCGGGCGGCTGAGCAGTTCTTC. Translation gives CSVGSRAAEQFF.

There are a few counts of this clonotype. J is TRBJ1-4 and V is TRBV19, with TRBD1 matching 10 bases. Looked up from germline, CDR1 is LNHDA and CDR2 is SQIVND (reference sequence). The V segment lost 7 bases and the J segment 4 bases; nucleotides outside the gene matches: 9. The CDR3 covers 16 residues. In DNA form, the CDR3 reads TGTGCCAGTAAGGAGACAGGGGGCTCTGTTAATGAAAAACTGTTTTTT. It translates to CASKETGGSVNEKLFF.